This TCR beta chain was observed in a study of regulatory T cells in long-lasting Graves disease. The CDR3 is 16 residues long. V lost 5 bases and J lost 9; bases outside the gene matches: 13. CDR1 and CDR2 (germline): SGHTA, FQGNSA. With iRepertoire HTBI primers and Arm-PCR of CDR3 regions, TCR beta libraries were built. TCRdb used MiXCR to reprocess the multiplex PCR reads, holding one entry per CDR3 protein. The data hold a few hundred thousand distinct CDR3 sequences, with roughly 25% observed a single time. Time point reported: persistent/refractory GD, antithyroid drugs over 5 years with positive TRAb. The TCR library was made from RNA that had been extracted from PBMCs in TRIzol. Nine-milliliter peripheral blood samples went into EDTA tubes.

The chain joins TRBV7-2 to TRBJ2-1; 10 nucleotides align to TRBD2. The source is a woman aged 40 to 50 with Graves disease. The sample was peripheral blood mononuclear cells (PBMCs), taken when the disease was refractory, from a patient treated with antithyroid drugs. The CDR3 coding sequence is TGTGCCAGCAGCCCCGGTTTGCTAGCGGGAGTGGGTGAGCAGTTCTTC. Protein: CASSPGLLAGVGEQFF.